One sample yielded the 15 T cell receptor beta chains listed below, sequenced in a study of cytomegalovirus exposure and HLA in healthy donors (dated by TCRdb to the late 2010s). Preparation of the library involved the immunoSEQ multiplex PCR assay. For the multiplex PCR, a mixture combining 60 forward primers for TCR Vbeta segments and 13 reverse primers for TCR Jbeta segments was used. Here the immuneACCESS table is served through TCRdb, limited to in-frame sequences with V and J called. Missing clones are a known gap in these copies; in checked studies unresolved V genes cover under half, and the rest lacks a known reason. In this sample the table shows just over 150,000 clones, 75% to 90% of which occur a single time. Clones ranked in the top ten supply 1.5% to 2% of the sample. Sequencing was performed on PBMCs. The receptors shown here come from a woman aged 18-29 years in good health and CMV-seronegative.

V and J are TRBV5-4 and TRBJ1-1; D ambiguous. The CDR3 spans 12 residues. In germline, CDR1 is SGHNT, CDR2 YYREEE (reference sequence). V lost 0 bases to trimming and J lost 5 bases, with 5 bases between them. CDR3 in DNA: TGTGCCAGCAGCTTGGATCGGACTGAAGCTTTCTTT. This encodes CASSLDRTEAFF.

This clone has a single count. CDR3: CASSLAGGYQETQYF. CDR3 nucleotides: TGTGCCAGCAGCTTGGCCGGGGGGTACCAAGAGACCCAGTACTTC. The V gene is TRBV5-4, the J gene TRBJ2-5, with 7 bases aligning to TRBD2. The CDR3 is 15 residues long. In germline, CDR1 is SGHNT, CDR2 YYREEE (reference sequence). Unmatched junction bases numbered 2, after V lost 0 bases and J lost 0 bases.

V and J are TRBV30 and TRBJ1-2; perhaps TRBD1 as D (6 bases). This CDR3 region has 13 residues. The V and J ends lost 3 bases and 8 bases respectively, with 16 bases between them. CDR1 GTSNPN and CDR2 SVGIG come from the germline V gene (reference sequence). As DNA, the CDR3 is TGTGCCTGGAGGTTATCAGGGGCGGAAGGCTACACCTTC. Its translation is CAWRLSGAEGYTF.

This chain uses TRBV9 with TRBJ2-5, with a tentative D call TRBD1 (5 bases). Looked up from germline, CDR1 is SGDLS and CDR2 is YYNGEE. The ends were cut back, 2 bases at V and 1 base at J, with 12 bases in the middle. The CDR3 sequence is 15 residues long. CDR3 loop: CASSVGAATQETQYF. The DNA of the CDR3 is TGTGCCAGCAGCGTTGGGGCGGCGACCCAAGAGACCCAGTACTTC.

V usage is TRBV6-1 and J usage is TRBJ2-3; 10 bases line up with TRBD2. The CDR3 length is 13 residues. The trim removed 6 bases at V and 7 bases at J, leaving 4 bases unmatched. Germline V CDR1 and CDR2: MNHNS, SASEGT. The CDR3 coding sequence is TGTGCCAGCAGACTAGCGGGGCCCCATACGCAGTATTTT. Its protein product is CASRLAGPHTQYF.

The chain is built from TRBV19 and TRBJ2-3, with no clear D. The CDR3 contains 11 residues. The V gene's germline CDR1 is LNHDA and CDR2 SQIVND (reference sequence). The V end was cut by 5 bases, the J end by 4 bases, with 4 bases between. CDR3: CASSQADTQYF. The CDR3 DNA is TGTGCCAGTAGTCAGGCAGATACGCAGTATTTT.

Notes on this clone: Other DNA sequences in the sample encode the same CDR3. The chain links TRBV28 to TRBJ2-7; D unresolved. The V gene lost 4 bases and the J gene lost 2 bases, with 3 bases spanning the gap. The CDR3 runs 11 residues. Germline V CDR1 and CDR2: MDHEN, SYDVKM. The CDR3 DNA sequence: TGTGCCAGCAGTTCGGCCTACGAGCAGTACTTC. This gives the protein CASSSAYEQYF.

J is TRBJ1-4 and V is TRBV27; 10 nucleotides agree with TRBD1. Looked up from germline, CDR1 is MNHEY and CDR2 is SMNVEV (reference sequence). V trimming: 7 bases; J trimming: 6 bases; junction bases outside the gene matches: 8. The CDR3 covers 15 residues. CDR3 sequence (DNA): TGTGCCAGCAAATTCGTCGGGACAGGGGATGAAAAACTGTTTTTT. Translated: CASKFVGTGDEKLFF.

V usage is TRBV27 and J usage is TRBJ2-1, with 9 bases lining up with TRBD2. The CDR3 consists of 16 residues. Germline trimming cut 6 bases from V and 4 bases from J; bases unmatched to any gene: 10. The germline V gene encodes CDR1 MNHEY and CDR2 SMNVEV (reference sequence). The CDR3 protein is CASSRLAARLYNEQFF. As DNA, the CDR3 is TGTGCCAGCAGCAGACTAGCGGCTAGACTTTACAATGAGCAGTTCTTC.

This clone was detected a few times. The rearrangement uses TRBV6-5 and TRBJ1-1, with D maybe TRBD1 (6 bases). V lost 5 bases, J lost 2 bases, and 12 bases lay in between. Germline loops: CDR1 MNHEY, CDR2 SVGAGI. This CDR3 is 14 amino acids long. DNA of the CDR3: TGTGCCAGCAGTCAAGGACAGCTTAACACTGAAGCTTTCTTT. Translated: CASSQGQLNTEAFF.

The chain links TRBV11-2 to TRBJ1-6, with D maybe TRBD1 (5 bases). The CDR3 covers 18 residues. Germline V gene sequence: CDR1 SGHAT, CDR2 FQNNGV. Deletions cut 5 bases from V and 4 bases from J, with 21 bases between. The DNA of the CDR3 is TGTGCCAGCAGCGAATCTAGTCAGGGAAAAATATATAATTCACCCCTCCACTTT. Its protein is CASSESSQGKIYNSPLHF.

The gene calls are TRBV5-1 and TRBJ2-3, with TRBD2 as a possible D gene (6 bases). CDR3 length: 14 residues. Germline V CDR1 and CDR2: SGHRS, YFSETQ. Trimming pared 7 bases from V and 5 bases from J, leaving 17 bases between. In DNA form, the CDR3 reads TGCGCCAGCTCCTACGGGAGTATAGGAGATACGCAGTATTTT. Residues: CASSYGSIGDTQYF.

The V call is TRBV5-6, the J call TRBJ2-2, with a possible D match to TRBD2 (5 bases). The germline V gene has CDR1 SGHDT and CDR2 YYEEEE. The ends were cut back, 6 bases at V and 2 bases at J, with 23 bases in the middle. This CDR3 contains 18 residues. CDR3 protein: CASNPKSKRAINTGELFF. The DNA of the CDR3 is TGTGCCAGCAACCCTAAGAGCAAGAGGGCTATAAACACCGGGGAGCTGTTTTTT.

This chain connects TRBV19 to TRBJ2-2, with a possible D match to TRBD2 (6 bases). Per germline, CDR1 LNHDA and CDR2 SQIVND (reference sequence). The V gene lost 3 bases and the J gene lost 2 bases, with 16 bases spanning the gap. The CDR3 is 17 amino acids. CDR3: CASSIASRGYNTGELFF. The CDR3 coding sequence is TGTGCCAGTAGTATCGCATCGCGGGGCTACAACACCGGGGAGCTGTTTTTT.

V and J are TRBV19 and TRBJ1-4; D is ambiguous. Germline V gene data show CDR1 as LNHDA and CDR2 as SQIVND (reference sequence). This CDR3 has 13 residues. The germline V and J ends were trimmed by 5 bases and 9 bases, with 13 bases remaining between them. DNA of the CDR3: TGTGCCAGTAGTCCGCGCTTGAGTCAAAAACTGTTTTTT. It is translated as CASSPRLSQKLFF. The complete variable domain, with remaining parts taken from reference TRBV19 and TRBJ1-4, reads DGGITQSPKYLFRKEGQNVTLSCEQNLNHDAMYWYRQDPGQGLRLIYYSQIVNDFQKGDIAEGYSVSREKKESFPLTVTSAQKNPTAFYLCASSPRLSQKLFFGSGTQLSVL.